This TCR beta chain was identified during a study of T cell repertoires in cytomegalovirus infection. Study summary: CMV infection plus the matching HLA type was flagged by public TCR beta signatures.

Points from the study as a whole: Predominance within the ex vivo response was attributable to HLA-C-restricted CMV-specific TCR beta clonotypes. Pooled public TCR beta family frequency picked out CMV carriers with the relevant HLA.

MiXCR was run by TCRdb on the reads, yielding one entry per CDR3 protein. The sample holds 650,000 to 900,000 distinct CDR3 sequences, roughly 33% seen once. The germline gives CDR1 MNHEY, CDR2 SMNVEV (reference sequence). The CDR3 spans 14 residues. J gave up 7 bases and V 6 bases, and 8 bases lay outside the gene matches. As regards this clonotype: The antigen is undetermined.

Source: cultured CD8+ T cells from PBMCs, taken from culture after CMV antigen stimulation. This chain connects TRBV27 to TRBJ1-2, with 10 bases aligning to TRBD1. This clonotype originated in a human donor in good health (CMV status not recorded). Some clones in this sample may be carry-over from other donors' samples. In DNA, the CDR3 is TGTGCCAGCAGGGTGACAGGGGGCGCCACTGGCTACACCTTC. Translation gives CASRVTGGATGYTF.